This TCR beta chain was identified in a study of cytomegalovirus exposure and HLA in healthy donors. The study, taken as a whole, reports: There were 150 or so TCR beta chains listed as cytomegalovirus-associated. Specific recognition of CMV antigens was confirmed in vitro for a few chains (all CMV-associated). The number of N-insertions in an Asian-associated ancestry cluster was reportedly below the roughly 620-donor mean in a later analysis.

As regards this clone: Its matching antigen is unknown.

The CDR3 is 15 amino acids. Per the germline V gene, CDR1 is MNHEY and CDR2 is SVGAGI. J lost 5 bases, V lost 5 bases, and 12 bases had no gene match. PCR used 60 Vbeta primers and 13 Jbeta primers. TCRdb's copy holds only in-frame clones and misses some; the assay was immunoSEQ multiplex PCR. The sample includes roughly 220,000 clones, roughly 70% of them seen just once. Material: PBMCs. The gene calls are TRBV6-5 and TRBJ2-7; 7 nucleotides agree with TRBD2. This TCR came from a man aged 40-55 years in good health and CMV-seropositive. The CDR3 here is CASSGYGGGKNEQYF. The CDR3 nucleotides are TGTGCCAGCAGTGGTTATGGGGGGGGGAAAAACGAGCAGTACTTC.